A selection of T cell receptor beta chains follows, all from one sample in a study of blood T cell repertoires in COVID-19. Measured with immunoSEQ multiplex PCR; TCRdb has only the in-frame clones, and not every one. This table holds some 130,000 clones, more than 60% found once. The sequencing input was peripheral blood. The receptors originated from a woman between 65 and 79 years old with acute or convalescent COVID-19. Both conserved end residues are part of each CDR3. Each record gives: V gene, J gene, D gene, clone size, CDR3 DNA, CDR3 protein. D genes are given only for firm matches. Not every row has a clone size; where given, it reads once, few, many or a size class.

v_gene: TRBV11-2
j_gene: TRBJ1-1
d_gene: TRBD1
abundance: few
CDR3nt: TGTGCCAGCAGCTTAAAGGACAGGGGGCGCGTCTCAAGGGCTGAAGCTTTCTTT
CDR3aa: CASSLKDRGRVSRAEAFF

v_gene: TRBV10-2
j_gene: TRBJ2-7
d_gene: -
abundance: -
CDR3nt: TGCGCCAGCAGTGAGCGAGGAAGGGGAATCCTCTACGAGCAGTACTTC
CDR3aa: CASSERGRGILYEQYF

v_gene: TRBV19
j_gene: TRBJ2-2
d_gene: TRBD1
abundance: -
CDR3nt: TGTGCCAGTAGGCCCTCCGGGACAGGGAACACCGGGGAGCTGTTTTTT
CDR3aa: CASRPSGTGNTGELFF

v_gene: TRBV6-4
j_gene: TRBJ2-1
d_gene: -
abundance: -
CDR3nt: TGTGCCAGCAGTGATAGTAGCGCCAGTGAGCAGTTCTTC
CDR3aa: CASSDSSASEQFF

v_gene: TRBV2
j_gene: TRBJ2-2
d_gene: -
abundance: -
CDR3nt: TGTGCCAGCAGCCAGACACGACCTAGCAACACCGGGGAGCTGTTTTTT
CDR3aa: CASSQTRPSNTGELFF

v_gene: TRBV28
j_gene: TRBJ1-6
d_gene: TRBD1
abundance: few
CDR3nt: TGTGCCAGCAGTTTGAGGGAGACAGGGGGCGTAAGGTCACCCCTCCACTTT
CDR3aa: CASSLRETGGVRSPLHF

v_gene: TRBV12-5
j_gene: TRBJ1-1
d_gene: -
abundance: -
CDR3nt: TGTGCTAGTGGTCTAACCAACAGGGTTGAAGCTTTCTTT
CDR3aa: CASGLTNRVEAFF

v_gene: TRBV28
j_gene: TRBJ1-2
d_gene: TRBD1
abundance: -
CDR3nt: TGTGCCGAACAAGAGGCGGGACAGGGAGGATTGGGCGGCTACACCTTC
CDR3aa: CAEQEAGQGGLGGYTF

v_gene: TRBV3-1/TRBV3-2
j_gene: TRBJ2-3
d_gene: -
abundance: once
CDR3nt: TGTGCCAGCAGCCACGGGTCCTTAGATACGCAGTATTTT
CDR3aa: CASSHGSLDTQYF

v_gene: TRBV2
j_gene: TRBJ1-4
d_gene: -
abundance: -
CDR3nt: TGTGCCAGCAGTGAACAGGGTCTTGAAAAACTGTTTTTT
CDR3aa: CASSEQGLEKLFF

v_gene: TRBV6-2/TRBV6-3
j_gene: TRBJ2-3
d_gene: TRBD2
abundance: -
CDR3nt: TGTGCCAGCAGTTACTATTTGGGACTAGCGCTAACTAGCACAGATACGCAGTATTTT
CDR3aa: CASSYYLGLALTSTDTQYF

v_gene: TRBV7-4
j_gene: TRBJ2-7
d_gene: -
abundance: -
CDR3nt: TGTGCCAGCAGCCAACGACGCACAGTCACGCCCTACGAGCAGTACTTC
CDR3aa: CASSQRRTVTPYEQYF

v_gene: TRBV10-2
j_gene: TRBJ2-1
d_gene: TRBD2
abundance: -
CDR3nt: TGCGCCAGCAGCAATTCCGGGACTAGCCACAATGAGCAGTTCTTC
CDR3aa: CASSNSGTSHNEQFF

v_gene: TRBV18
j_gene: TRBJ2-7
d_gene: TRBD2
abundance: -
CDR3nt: TGTGCCAGCTCTCCGGATAGAGCGGGAGGAGGGGAGCAGTACTTC
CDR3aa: CASSPDRAGGGEQYF

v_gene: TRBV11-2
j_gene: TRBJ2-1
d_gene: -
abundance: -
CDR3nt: TGTGCCAGCAGCTTAGGACTCCTTAATGAGCAGTTCTTC
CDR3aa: CASSLGLLNEQFF

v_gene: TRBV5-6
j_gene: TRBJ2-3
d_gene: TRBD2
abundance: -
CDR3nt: TGTGCCAGCAGCTTCCCCAATCGGGGGGGCCAGGCAGATACGCAGTATTTT
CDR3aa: CASSFPNRGGQADTQYF

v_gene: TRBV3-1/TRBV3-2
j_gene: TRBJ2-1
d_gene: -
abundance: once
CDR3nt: TGTGCCAGCAGCCAAGGGAGCGTCCATGAGCAGTTCTTC
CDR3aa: CASSQGSVHEQFF

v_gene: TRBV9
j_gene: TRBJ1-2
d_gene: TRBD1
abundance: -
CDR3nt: TGTGCCAGCAGCGACCCGGGACAGGTGGCGGGTGGCTACACCTTC
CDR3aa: CASSDPGQVAGGYTF

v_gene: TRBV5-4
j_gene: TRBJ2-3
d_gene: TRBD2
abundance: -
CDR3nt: TGTGCCAGCAGCGACGGACTAGCGGGGGGCACAGATACGCAGTATTTT
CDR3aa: CASSDGLAGGTDTQYF

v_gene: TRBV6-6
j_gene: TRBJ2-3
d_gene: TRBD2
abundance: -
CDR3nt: TGTGCCAGCGGCCGCCAGTTAGCGGGATCAGATACGCAGTATTTT
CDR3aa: CASGRQLAGSDTQYF

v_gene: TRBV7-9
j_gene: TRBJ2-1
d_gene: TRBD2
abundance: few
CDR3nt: TGTGCCAGCAGCTTAGTCGGGAGCGGGAGGGCCCCTGCGGATAATGAGCAGTTCTTC
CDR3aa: CASSLVGSGRAPADNEQFF

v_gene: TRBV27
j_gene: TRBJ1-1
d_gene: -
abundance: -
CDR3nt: TGTGCCAGCAGTAGTGTTCTACAGGGTGAAGCTTTCTTT
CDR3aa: CASSSVLQGEAFF

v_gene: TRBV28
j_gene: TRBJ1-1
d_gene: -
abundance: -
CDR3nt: TGTGCCAGCAGTTTATTGAGCACTGAAGCTTTCTTT
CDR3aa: CASSLLSTEAFF

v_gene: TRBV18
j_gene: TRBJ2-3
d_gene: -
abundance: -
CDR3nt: TGTGCCAGCTCACCTGGGCTCACAGATACGCAGTATTTT
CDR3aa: CASSPGLTDTQYF

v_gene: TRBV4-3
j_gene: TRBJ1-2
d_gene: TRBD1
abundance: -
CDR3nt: TGCGCCAGCAGCACATCGGGACAGGGGGCCTTTGGCTACACCTTC
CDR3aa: CASSTSGQGAFGYTF

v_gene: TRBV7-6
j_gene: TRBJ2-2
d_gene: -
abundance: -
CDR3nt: TGTGCCAGCAGCTCGGCGGGCCCCCCGTGGGCCGGGGAGCTGTTTTTT
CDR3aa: CASSSAGPPWAGELFF

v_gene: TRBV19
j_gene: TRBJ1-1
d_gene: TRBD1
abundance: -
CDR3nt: TGTGCCAGTAACTCAGACAGGGCACACACTGAAGCTTTCTTT
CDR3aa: CASNSDRAHTEAFF

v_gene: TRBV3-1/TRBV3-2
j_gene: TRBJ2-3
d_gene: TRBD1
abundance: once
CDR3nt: TGTGCCAGCAGCCAAGATAGGACAGGGGCGAAAACAGATACGCAGTATTTT
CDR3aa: CASSQDRTGAKTDTQYF

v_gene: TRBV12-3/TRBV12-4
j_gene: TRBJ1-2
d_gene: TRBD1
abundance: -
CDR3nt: TGTGCCAGCACCGCGGGACAGGGATATGGCTACACCTTC
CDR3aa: CASTAGQGYGYTF

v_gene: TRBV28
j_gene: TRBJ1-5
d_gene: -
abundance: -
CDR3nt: TGTGCCAGCAGTTTGGGGTCCGGGGGGGGCAATCAGCCCCAGCATTTT
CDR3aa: CASSLGSGGGNQPQHF

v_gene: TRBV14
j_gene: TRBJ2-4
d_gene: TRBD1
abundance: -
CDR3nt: TGTGCCAGCAGCCAGGGACAGAAAAACATTCAGTACTTC
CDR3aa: CASSQGQKNIQYF

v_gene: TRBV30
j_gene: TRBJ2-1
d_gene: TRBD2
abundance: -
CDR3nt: TGTGCCTGGAGTCCAACGGGACTAGGATATGAGCAGTTCTTC
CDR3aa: CAWSPTGLGYEQFF

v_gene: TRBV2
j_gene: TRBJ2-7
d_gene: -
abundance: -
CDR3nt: TGTGCCAGCAGGGGGGCCGCCTACGAGCAGTACTTC
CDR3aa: CASRGAAYEQYF

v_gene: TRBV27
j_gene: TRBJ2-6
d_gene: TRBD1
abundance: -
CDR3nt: TGTGCCAGCAGTTTACTGGGACAGGGTACCCCTGGGGCCAACGTCCTGACTTTC
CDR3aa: CASSLLGQGTPGANVLTF

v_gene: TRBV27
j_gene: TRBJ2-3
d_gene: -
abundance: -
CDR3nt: TGTGCCAGCAGTTTATCGGGACAAAATTCGGTAGATACGCAGTATTTT
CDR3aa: CASSLSGQNSVDTQYF

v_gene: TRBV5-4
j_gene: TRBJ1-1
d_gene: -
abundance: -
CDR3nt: TGTGCCAGCAGTCCAAGGACGGAGGTATGGAACACTGAAGCTTTCTTT
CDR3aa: CASSPRTEVWNTEAFF

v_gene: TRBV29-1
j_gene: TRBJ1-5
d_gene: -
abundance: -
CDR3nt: TGCAGCGTTTCTGCACAGGGTGACAATCAGCCCCAGCATTTT
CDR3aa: CSVSAQGDNQPQHF

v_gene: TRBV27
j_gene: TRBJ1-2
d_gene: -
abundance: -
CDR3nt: TGTGCCAGCAGTTCGGGGATTGGAAATGGCTACACCTTC
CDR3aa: CASSSGIGNGYTF

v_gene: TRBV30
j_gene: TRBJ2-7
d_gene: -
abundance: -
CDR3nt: TGTGCCTGGAGACAAACTACCGCCTACGAGCAGTACTTC
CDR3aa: CAWRQTTAYEQYF

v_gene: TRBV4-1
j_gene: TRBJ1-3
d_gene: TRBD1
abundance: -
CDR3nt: TGCGCCAGCAGCCAAGAATCCCCGGGACAGGGAGCTGGAAACACCATATATTTT
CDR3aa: CASSQESPGQGAGNTIYF

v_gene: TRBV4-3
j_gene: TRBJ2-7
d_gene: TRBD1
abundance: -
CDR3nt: TGCGCCAGCAGCCAAGACAGGGGGATTAGCTCCTACGAGCAGTACTTC
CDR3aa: CASSQDRGISSYEQYF

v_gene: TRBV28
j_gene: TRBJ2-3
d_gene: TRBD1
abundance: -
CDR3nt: TGTGCCAGCAGTCTTCCGGCAGGGGGCGCGACAGATACGCAGTATTTT
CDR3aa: CASSLPAGGATDTQYF

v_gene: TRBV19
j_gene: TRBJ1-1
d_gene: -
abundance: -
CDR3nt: TGTGCCAGTAGTAACGAGGACAGCAACCCTGAAGCTTTCTTT
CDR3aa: CASSNEDSNPEAFF

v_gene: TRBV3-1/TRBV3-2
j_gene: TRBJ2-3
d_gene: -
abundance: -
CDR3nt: TGTGCCAGTTCAGGACAAAGCACAGATACGCAGTATTTT
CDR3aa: CASSGQSTDTQYF

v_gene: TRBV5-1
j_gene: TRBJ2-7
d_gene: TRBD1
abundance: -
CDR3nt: TGCGCCAGCAGCTTTATACAGGGGGCAAGGGGCGAGCAGTACTTC
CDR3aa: CASSFIQGARGEQYF

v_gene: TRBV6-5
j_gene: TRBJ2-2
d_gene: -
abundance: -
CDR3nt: TGTGCCAGCACAGGGAAAACGACGAACACCGGGGAGCTGTTTTTT
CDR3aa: CASTGKTTNTGELFF